These 15 T cell receptor beta chains were sequenced from one sample in a study of blood T cell repertoires in COVID-19. The protocol was immunoSEQ multiplex PCR, while the TCRdb copy is restricted to in-frame clones and leaves out a portion. Here the sample spans tens of thousands of clones, almost 90% being singletons. The sample taken for sequencing was peripheral blood. The receptors come from a woman of 80 years or more with active or convalescent COVID-19.

The chain uses TRBV12-5 and TRBJ1-1; 7 positions match TRBD1. Trimming at V came to 1 base and at J to 1 base, leaving 12 bases not matched to a gene. CDR1 LGHNT and CDR2 FRNRAP come from the germline V gene. There are 18 residues in the CDR3. The CDR3 spells CASGLGQGGLWRNTEAFF. The CDR3 DNA reads as TGTGCTAGTGGTTTGGGCCAAGGGGGCCTGTGGAGGAACACTGAAGCTTTCTTT. The entire variable domain, with the rest obtained from reference TRBV12-5 and TRBJ1-1, is as follows: DARVTQTPRHKVTEMGQEVTMRCQPILGHNTVFWYRQTMMQGLELLAYFRNRAPLDDSGMPKDRFSAEMPDATLATLKIQPSEPRDSAVYFCASGLGQGGLWRNTEAFFGQGTRLTVV.

This clone was counted a single time. This rearrangement joins TRBV4-3 to TRBJ1-5; D perhaps matches TRBD1 (6 bases). The germline V and J ends were trimmed by 3 bases and 4 bases, with 10 bases remaining between them. This CDR3 is 14 amino acids long. From germline, CDR1 is LGHNA and CDR2 YSLEER. The CDR3: CASSQTTGNQPQHF. As DNA, the CDR3 is TGCGCCAGCAGCCAGACTACAGGGAATCAGCCCCAGCATTTT.

This chain connects TRBV19 to TRBJ1-1; D remains unclear. The CDR3 consists of 14 residues. The V end lost 3 bases, the J end lost 1 base, and 9 bases lay between the germline ends. Germline CDR1 LNHDA, CDR2 SQIVND (reference sequence). CDR3 protein: CASSIPGKNTEAFF. The CDR3 DNA reads as TGTGCCAGTAGTATCCCCGGTAAGAACACTGAAGCTTTCTTT.

The rearrangement joins TRBV7-9 to TRBJ2-1, with 7 bases matching TRBD2. CDR1 and CDR2 (germline): SEHNR, FQNEAQ (reference sequence). CDR3 length: 14 residues. J lost 4 bases, V lost 3 bases, and 3 bases had no gene match. The CDR3 region is CASSLGSGYNEQFF. CDR3 DNA: TGTGCCAGCAGCTTGGGTAGCGGGTACAATGAGCAGTTCTTC.

The chain is built from TRBV7-2 and TRBJ1-1; D gene unclear. The CDR3 sequence is 14 residues long. Germline CDR1 and CDR2: SGHTA and FQGNSA. Trimming took 1 base from V and 1 from J, leaving 7 bases between them. The CDR3 is CASSLVVGNTEAFF. CDR3 DNA: TGTGCCAGCAGCTTAGTGGTCGGGAACACTGAAGCTTTCTTT.

This chain uses TRBV29-1 with TRBJ2-5; the D is unclear. The CDR3 has 13 amino acids. Germline V gene data show CDR1 as SQVTM and CDR2 as ANQGSEA. V shed 4 bases and J shed 5 bases, with 14 bases lying between them. CDR3 sequence reads: CSVGAGPRETQYF. CDR3 nucleotide sequence: TGCAGCGTTGGTGCTGGTCCCAGGGAGACCCAGTACTTC.

This rearrangement joins TRBV14 to TRBJ2-7; no firm D call. The CDR3 has 13 amino acids. In germline, CDR1 is SGHDN, CDR2 FVKESK. Trimming took 3 bases from V and 6 from J, leaving 12 bases between them. This chain's CDR3 is CASSQTEMSEQYF. CDR3 bases: TGTGCCAGCAGCCAGACTGAGATGAGCGAGCAGTACTTC. The variable domain in full, completed from reference TRBV14 and TRBJ2-7, reads EAGVTQFPSHSVIEKGQTVTLRCDPISGHDNLYWYRRVMGKEIKFLLHFVKESKQDESGMPNNRFLAERTGGTYSTLKVQPAELEDSGVYFCASSQTEMSEQYFGPGTRLTVT.

The chain links TRBV5-4 to TRBJ2-7; possibly TRBD1 for D (6 bases). The CDR3 totals 12 residues. CDR1 SGHNT and CDR2 YYREEE come from the germline V gene (reference sequence). V lost 4 bases and J 3 bases, leaving 8 bases between the germline ends. CDR3 amino acids: CASSPGHYEQYF. CDR3 DNA: TGTGCCAGCAGCCCGGGACACTACGAGCAGTACTTC.

The V call is TRBV9, the J call TRBJ1-6; TRBD1 agrees at 7 bases. The CDR3 spans 16 residues. Germline trimming cut 0 bases from V and 7 bases from J; bases unmatched to any gene: 7. Germline CDR1 and CDR2: SGDLS and YYNGEE. The CDR3 reads CASSVAEGARNSPLHF. The DNA for the CDR3 is TGTGCCAGCAGCGTAGCTGAGGGGGCCAGGAATTCACCCCTCCACTTT.

This chain links TRBV7-6 with TRBJ1-4, with a tentative D call TRBD1 (6 bases). The germline V gene has CDR1 SGHVS and CDR2 FNYEAQ. The CDR3 is 15 residues long. V was clipped by 6 bases and J by 6 bases, with 17 bases between them. This chain's CDR3 is CASRPWGGGDEKLFF. CDR3 nucleotide sequence: TGTGCCAGCAGGCCCTGGGGGGGCGGAGATGAAAAACTGTTTTTT. Combining the CDR3 with reference TRBV7-6 and TRBJ1-4 gives the whole variable domain GAGVSQSPRYKVTKRGQDVALRCDPISGHVSLYWYRQALGQGPEFLTYFNYEAQQDKSGLPNDRFSAERPEGSISTLTIQRTEQRDSAMYRCASRPWGGGDEKLFFGSGTQLSVL.

The chain's CDR3 is CASSSGQNYGYTF. Here the CDR3 DNA reads TGTGCCAGCAGCTCGGGACAGAACTATGGCTACACCTTC. The rearrangement uses TRBV11-2 and TRBJ1-2; 7 bases map to TRBD1. Germline V gives CDR1 SGHAT, CDR2 FQNNGV. The trim removed 4 bases at V and 2 bases at J, leaving 1 base unmatched. The CDR3 has 13 residues.

The genes are TRBV4-2 and TRBJ2-2; 11 nucleotides line up with TRBD2. CDR1 and CDR2 (germline): LGHNA, YNFKEQ. This CDR3 is 17 amino acids long. The trim removed 4 bases at V and 7 bases at J, leaving 11 bases unmatched. CDR3 loop: CASSRPTSGSIDGELFF. The CDR3, as DNA: TGTGCCAGCAGCCGGCCCACTAGCGGGAGTATCGACGGGGAGCTGTTTTTT.

The rearrangement links TRBV19 to TRBJ1-2; a possible D gene is TRBD1 (5 bases). Germline V gives CDR1 LNHDA, CDR2 SQIVND (reference sequence). The CDR3 loop spans 12 amino acids. V lost 6 bases and J lost 8, with 13 bases in between. The CDR3 sequence is CASSSGLTGYTF. CDR3 coding DNA: TGTGCCAGTAGCTCAGGGTTAACGGGCTACACCTTC.

This chain joins TRBV5-5 and TRBJ1-5; possibly TRBD1 for D (5 bases). CDR1 is SGHKS, CDR2 YYEKEE, per germline (reference sequence). V was cut by 3 bases and J by 6 bases, with 16 bases left in between. CDR3 length: 15 residues. CDR3 bases: TGTGCCAGCAGCTATAGGGTAGGGGCGAGTCAGCCCCAGCATTTT. Translating gives CASSYRVGASQPQHF.

The chain recombines TRBV15 with TRBJ2-1; D might be TRBD2 (7 bases). Germline V gene sequence: CDR1 LNHNV, CDR2 YYDKDF (reference sequence). This CDR3 is built from 15 residues. V was trimmed by 4 bases and J by 7 bases, leaving 17 bases between them. The CDR3 bases are TGTGCCACCAGCATCCTGGGGGGGGCAGGTAATGAGCAGTTCTTC. Protein sequence: CATSILGGAGNEQFF.